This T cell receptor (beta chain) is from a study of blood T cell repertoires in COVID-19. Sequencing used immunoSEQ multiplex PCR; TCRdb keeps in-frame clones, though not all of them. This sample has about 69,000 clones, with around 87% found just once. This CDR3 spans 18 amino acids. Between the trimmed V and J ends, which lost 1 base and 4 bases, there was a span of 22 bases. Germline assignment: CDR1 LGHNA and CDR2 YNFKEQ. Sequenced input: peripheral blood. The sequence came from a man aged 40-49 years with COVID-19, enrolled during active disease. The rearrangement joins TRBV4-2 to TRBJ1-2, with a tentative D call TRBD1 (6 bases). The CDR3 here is CASSQGLDGPRGGYGYTF. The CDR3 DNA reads TGTGCCAGCAGCCAAGGGTTGGACGGCCCTCGAGGGGGCTATGGCTACACCTTC.